This TCR beta chain was identified in a study of cytotoxic CD8 clonotypes in ibrutinib-treated CLL. Profiling relied on immunoSEQ multiplex PCR, and the TCRdb table lists in-frame clones only, not all of them. The table shows about 25,000 clones, with 55% to 70% occurring only once. The junction had 6 bases not matched to a gene; V was cut back by 3 bases and J by 3 bases. The CDR3 runs to 15 residues. In germline, CDR1 is SGHRS, CDR2 YFSETQ. J is TRBJ1-2 and V is TRBV5-1; 9 bases agree with TRBD1. This clonotype originated in a human donor with chronic lymphocytic leukemia. Specimen: PBMCs, collected at disease progression, from a patient treated with ibrutinib. In DNA, the CDR3 is TGCGCCAGCAGCTCACAGGGGGCGCCTGACTATGGCTACACCTTC. Translation: CASSSQGAPDYGYTF.